This T cell receptor (beta chain) was captured in a study of blood T cell repertoires in COVID-19. Across the study: Some COVID-19 samples were acute and others convalescent; all came from the United States, Italy and Spain.

In the original workflow: Reference gene primer amplification in the assay estimated nucleated cell counts. Sequenced by immunoSEQ multiplex PCR; TCRdb stores in-frame clones only, minus some. The V and J calls and clone size are taken from that table; D and trimming were inferred from the DNA. This table holds around 280,000 clones, over 80% found once. Per germline, CDR1 MNHEY and CDR2 SVGAGI. This CDR3 is 15 amino acids long. The V segment lost 5 bases and the J segment 5 bases; nucleotides outside the gene matches: 9. This clone has just one count. This clonotype originated in a woman between 50 and 59 years old with active or convalescent COVID-19. The sequenced sample consisted of peripheral blood. The rearrangement uses TRBV6-5 and TRBJ2-1; 7 bases map to TRBD2. The CDR3 nucleotides read TGTGCCAGCAGTCGGGACTACGGAATGGACAATGAGCAGTTCTTC. It specifies CASSRDYGMDNEQFF.